Below, 28 T cell receptor beta chains from the same sample are listed, as sequenced in a study of cytomegalovirus exposure and HLA in healthy donors. Generated by immunoSEQ multiplex PCR, the TCRdb table keeps only in-frame clones and is missing some. This table holds over 85,000 clones, approximately 95% found once. Sample: PBMCs. Receptors were obtained from a woman in her twenties or thirties in good health and CMV-seropositive.

The chain recombines TRBV4-1 with TRBJ1-2; D not certain. Germline V lookup: CDR1 MGHRA, CDR2 YSYEKL. Trimming cost V 1 base and J 3 bases, with 15 bases left between them. CDR3 length: 16 residues. The CDR3 nucleotides read TGCGCCAGCAGCCAAGGGCCTGCTGGGCAGGACTATGGCTACACCTTC. Its protein product is CASSQGPAGQDYGYTF.

The chain recombines TRBV7-9 with TRBJ2-2; tentatively, D is TRBD1 (6 bases). This CDR3 has 13 amino acids. V was shortened by 2 bases and J by 5 bases, with 6 bases between the two germline ends. Germline CDR1 is SEHNR and CDR2 is FQNEAQ (reference sequence). The CDR3 coding sequence is TGTGCCAGCAGCTTAAGGGGGACCGGGGAGCTGTTTTTT. Translation gives CASSLRGTGELFF.

This clone was seen just once. The V call is TRBV30, the J call TRBJ2-6; D is perhaps TRBD2 (6 bases). Trimming stripped 2 bases from V and 1 base from J, with 6 bases between. The CDR3 spans 14 residues. CDR1 and CDR2 from the germline V gene are GTSNPN and SVGIG (reference sequence). The CDR3 nucleotides read TGTGCCTGGAGTCGGGGGTCTGGGGCCAACGTCCTGACTTTC. It encodes CAWSRGSGANVLTF.

V gene TRBV7-2 combines with J gene TRBJ2-7; 10 bases agree with TRBD2. Germline trimming cut 1 base from V and 6 bases from J; bases unmatched to any gene: 6. CDR3 length: 15 residues. CDR1 SGHTA and CDR2 FQGNSA come from the germline V gene. The CDR3 region is CASSLVASGSGEQYF. The CDR3 DNA reads as TGTGCCAGCAGCTTAGTTGCTAGCGGGAGTGGCGAGCAGTACTTC.

This sequence joins TRBV15 and TRBJ1-4, with 8 bases fitting TRBD1. V shed 7 bases and J 5 bases; nucleotides not matched to a gene: 9. The CDR3 is 15 amino acids. Germline assignment: CDR1 LNHNV and CDR2 YYDKDF (reference sequence). The CDR3 region is CATKLPRQGNEKLFF. In DNA, the CDR3 is TGTGCCACCAAACTGCCCCGACAGGGGAATGAAAAACTGTTTTTT.

This rearrangement joins TRBV6-5 to TRBJ1-2, with D unresolved. Germline CDR1 is MNHEY and CDR2 is SVGAGI. The CDR3 length is 13 residues. Trimming took 0 bases from V and 6 from J, leaving 8 bases between them. This CDR3 reads CASSYSSGNGYTF. CDR3 bases: TGTGCCAGCAGTTACTCATCCGGGAATGGCTACACCTTC.

In DNA form, the CDR3 reads TGTGCCAGCAGCTTGGCCACGGGGTACAATGAGCAGTTCTTC. Translation gives CASSLATGYNEQFF. The V gene is TRBV5-4, the J gene TRBJ2-1, with a possible D match to TRBD2 (5 bases). The CDR3 has 14 residues. V lost 0 bases and J 4 bases, leaving 8 bases between the germline ends. Germline V gene sequence: CDR1 SGHNT, CDR2 YYREEE (reference sequence).

The gene calls are TRBV19 and TRBJ2-1; possibly TRBD1 for D (5 bases). The germline CDR1 and CDR2 sequences are LNHDA and SQIVND (reference sequence). V lost 7 bases to trimming and J lost 4 bases, with 8 bases between them. The CDR3 is 12 residues long. The CDR3 DNA follows: TGTGCCAGTAAGGACAATTACAATGAGCAGTTCTTC. As protein: CASKDNYNEQFF.

The V and J genes are TRBV7-8 and TRBJ1-1, with 8 bases fitting TRBD1. V dropped 11 bases and J dropped 8; count of bases not matched to a gene: 7. Germline loops: CDR1 SGHVS, CDR2 FQNEAQ. This CDR3 region has 11 residues. CDR3 DNA: TGTGCCGATGGACAGGGCTCGGAAGCTTTCTTT. It is translated as CADGQGSEAFF.

The chain employs TRBV6-4 and TRBJ2-7; TRBD2 might be the D (6 bases). The CDR3 has 15 amino acids. Germline loops: CDR1 MRHNA, CDR2 SNTAGT. Deletions cut 10 bases from V and 0 bases from J, with 19 bases between. CDR3 residues: CATFSGPRSSYEQYF. The CDR3, as DNA: TGTGCCACCTTTAGCGGCCCTAGGAGCTCCTACGAGCAGTACTTC.

The chain carries TRBV18 and TRBJ1-3, with 8 bases lining up with TRBD1. The CDR3 has 19 residues. V was clipped by 0 bases and J by 2 bases; unmatched bases: 12. CDR1 KGHSH and CDR2 LQKENI come from the germline V gene. This CDR3 is CASSPPIPRTGLTGNTIYF. The CDR3 DNA sequence: TGTGCCAGCTCACCACCGATACCCAGGACAGGGCTTACTGGAAACACCATATATTTT.

This CDR3 is CASSQEADLRVLPFF. The CDR3 DNA sequence: TGTGCCAGCAGCCAAGAGGCGGACTTACGAGTTCTTCCGTTCTTC. The V call is TRBV14, the J call TRBJ2-1, with a weak D call TRBD2 (5 bases). Germline lookup yields CDR1 SGHDN and CDR2 FVKESK. Trimming shortened V by 0 bases and J by 15 bases, and 21 bases separated the two germline ends. The CDR3 is 15 amino acids.

The chain uses TRBV7-9 and TRBJ1-2; TRBD1 might be the D (6 bases). The V gene lost 5 bases and the J gene lost 8 bases, with 15 bases spanning the gap. This CDR3 spans 13 amino acids. The germline V gene has CDR1 SEHNR and CDR2 FQNEAQ (reference sequence). CDR3 DNA: TGTGCCAGCAGCCAAAAACAGGGTTACGGCTACACCTTC. Translated, it gives CASSQKQGYGYTF.

This clone showed up just once. J is TRBJ2-2 and V is TRBV28, with TRBD1 as a possible D gene (5 bases). Germline loops: CDR1 MDHEN, CDR2 SYDVKM. The CDR3 covers 16 residues. Trimming removed 3 bases from V and 2 bases from J, with 13 bases in between. CDR3 nucleotide sequence: TGTGCCAGCAGTTTCGCAGGGTCCATTAACACCGGGGAGCTGTTTTTT. Its translation is CASSFAGSINTGELFF.

The V gene is TRBV25-1, the J gene TRBJ2-3, with D unclear. The CDR3 has 12 amino acids. Germline assignment: CDR1 MGHDK and CDR2 SYGVNS. V lost 5 bases, J lost 0 bases, and 3 bases lay in between. The CDR3, as DNA: TGTGCCAGCAGTATAAGCACAGATACGCAGTATTTT. Translating it yields CASSISTDTQYF.

The chain is built from TRBV2 and TRBJ2-3, with 8 bases lining up with TRBD1. The CDR3 extends over 16 amino acids. Germline CDR1 SNHLY, CDR2 FYNNEI. The J segment lost 2 bases and the V segment lost 3 bases, leaving 7 bases of the junction unmatched. CDR3 sequence: CASSDGWTGPTDTQYF. The CDR3 DNA reads TGTGCCAGCAGTGACGGGTGGACAGGGCCCACAGATACGCAGTATTTT.

The gene calls are TRBV29-1 and TRBJ1-5; 10 positions match TRBD1. CDR3 length: 14 amino acids. V shed 4 bases, J shed 6 bases, and the junction held 6 bases outside the gene matches. Per germline, CDR1 SQVTM and CDR2 ANQGSEA. The CDR3 here is CSVADRGPGQPQHF. DNA for the CDR3: TGCAGCGTTGCCGACAGGGGGCCAGGTCAGCCCCAGCATTTT. Looking up the rest from reference TRBV29-1 and TRBJ1-5 gives the full variable domain: SAVISQKPSRDICQRGTSLTIQCQVDSQVTMMFWYRQQPGQSLTLIATANQGSEATYESGFVIDKFPISRPNLTFSTLTVSNMSPEDSSIYLCSVADRGPGQPQHFGDGTRLSIL.

V and J are TRBV5-4 and TRBJ2-1; TRBD2 is a possible D gene (5 bases). Germline lookup yields CDR1 SGHNT and CDR2 YYREEE (reference sequence). The V end lost 4 bases, the J end lost 5 bases, and 16 bases lay between the germline ends. The CDR3 loop spans 15 amino acids. Here the CDR3 reads CASSPRRWGDNEQFF. CDR3 in DNA: TGTGCCAGCAGCCCCCGACGTTGGGGAGACAATGAGCAGTTCTTC.

The chain uses TRBV7-2 and TRBJ2-7, with TRBD2 identical over 8 bases. Trimming removed 7 bases from V and 2 bases from J; junction bases left unmatched: 16. Germline loops: CDR1 SGHTA, CDR2 FQGNSA. The CDR3 has 17 residues. CDR3 in amino acids: CASTLRGREVPTYEQYF. In nucleotides, the CDR3 is TGTGCCAGCACCCTACGGGGGCGGGAGGTACCAACCTACGAGCAGTACTTC.

This sequence joins TRBV5-4 and TRBJ2-2; D possibly corresponds to TRBD2 (7 bases). CDR1 is SGHNT and CDR2 is YYREEE in the germline V gene (reference sequence). CDR3 length: 14 residues. With 4 bases removed from V and 9 bases from J, the gap between germline ends came to 16 bases. In DNA form, the CDR3 reads TGTGCCAGCAGCCTAATGGGGGGGCCCCGGGAGCTGTTTTTT. Its translation is CASSLMGGPRELFF.

In its sample, this clone was seen once. Distinct nucleotide sequences in the sample also encode this CDR3. This chain uses TRBV19 with TRBJ1-1; TRBD1 agrees at 8 bases. Trimming at V came to 3 bases and at J to 1 base, leaving 1 base not matched to a gene. The length of the CDR3 is 14 residues. CDR1 LNHDA and CDR2 SQIVND come from the germline V gene (reference sequence). This CDR3 reads CASSIGQGNTEAFF. CDR3 sequence (DNA): TGTGCCAGTAGTATCGGACAGGGGAACACTGAAGCTTTCTTT.

The CDR3 sequence: CASRKGQSTYNEQFF. CDR3 DNA sequence: TGTGCCAGCAGAAAGGGACAGTCGACCTACAATGAGCAGTTCTTC. The rearrangement links TRBV7-8 to TRBJ2-1; TRBD1 agrees at 7 bases. The germline V gene has CDR1 SGHVS and CDR2 FQNEAQ. The CDR3 runs 15 residues. V lost 6 bases and J lost 2; bases outside the gene matches: 7.

V is TRBV7-9 and J is TRBJ2-2, with D maybe TRBD2 (6 bases). The CDR3 spans 16 residues. Germline V CDR1 and CDR2: SEHNR, FQNEAQ (reference sequence). Trimming took 6 bases from V and 3 from J, leaving 17 bases between them. The CDR3 is CASRSIGGRDTGELFF. The CDR3 DNA sequence: TGTGCCAGCAGGTCGATCGGGGGTCGAGACACCGGGGAGCTGTTTTTT.

The chain is built from TRBV28 and TRBJ1-5; 11 bases align to TRBD1. The CDR3 sequence is 16 residues long. Looked up from germline, CDR1 is MDHEN and CDR2 is SYDVKM. V gave up 4 bases and J gave up 6 bases; unmatched junction bases: 8. As DNA, the CDR3 is TGTGCCAGCAGTTCCGCCGGACAGGGGGCAGGTCAGCCCCAGCATTTT. Encoded protein: CASSSAGQGAGQPQHF.

This clone was observed once. This CDR3 is CAWSVSGVSETQYF. In DNA, the CDR3 is TGTGCCTGGAGTGTATCGGGAGTAAGCGAGACCCAGTACTTC. This chain links TRBV30 with TRBJ2-5; tentative D call: TRBD2 (6 bases). Trimming removed 0 bases at V and 5 bases at J, with 13 bases between. From germline, CDR1 is GTSNPN and CDR2 SVGIG (reference sequence). The CDR3 length is 14 residues.

The chain joins TRBV5-5 to TRBJ1-1, with a tentative D call TRBD1 (5 bases). V was clipped by 1 base and J by 0 bases, with 10 bases between them. Germline V CDR1 and CDR2: SGHKS, YYEKEE (reference sequence). CDR3 length: 15 amino acids. The CDR3 sequence is CASSLQAGLNTEAFF. DNA of the CDR3: TGTGCCAGCAGCTTGCAGGCAGGGTTGAACACTGAAGCTTTCTTT.

V gene TRBV7-9 combines with J gene TRBJ1-5; 8 bases map to TRBD1. The germline gives CDR1 SEHNR, CDR2 FQNEAQ (reference sequence). The CDR3 has 14 amino acids. Trimming cost V 5 bases and J 1 base; bases outside gene matches: 1. In DNA, the CDR3 is TGTGCCAGCAGCCGGACAGGGAGCAATCAGCCCCAGCATTTT. This gives the protein CASSRTGSNQPQHF.

This sequence joins TRBV6-5 and TRBJ2-1; TRBD2 aligns across 7 bases. The CDR3 extends over 16 amino acids. The germline CDR1 and CDR2 sequences are MNHEY and SVGAGI. V lost 0 bases and J lost 6; bases outside the gene matches: 8. The CDR3 nucleotides are TGTGCCAGCAGTTACTCGGGAGCGGGAACGAGCAATGAGCAGTTCTTC. Amino acid sequence: CASSYSGAGTSNEQFF.